The sequence of this T cell receptor beta chain was determined in a study of early T cells in non-severe SARS-CoV-2 infection. About the research overall: Bulk RNA isolated from unsorted whole blood underwent sequencing; chains were not paired. Findings of the study overall: Comparison of clonotypes with VDJdb favored anti-spike CD8 responses while missing private and CD4 specificities.

This clonotype was counted at least ten times. Antigen specificity is unknown. Unique molecular identifiers (one per individual cDNA molecule) were attached. A single record per CDR3 protein comes from TCRdb applying MiXCR to the 5' RACE reads. The sample has around 39,000 distinct CDR3 sequences, around 8% seen once. The source material was whole blood, sampled at baseline. This receptor was identified in an adult who was a healthcare worker with PCR-confirmed SARS-CoV-2 infection or an uninfected control (not recorded which).

The CDR3: CASSVFEQYF. Written as DNA, the CDR3 is TGTGCCAGCAGTGTTTTTGAGCAGTACTTC. The chain combines TRBV6-4 with TRBJ2-7, with D unclear. Germline V gene lookup returns CDR1 MRHNA and CDR2 SNTAGT. The CDR3 runs 10 residues. Trimming took 4 bases from V and 7 from J, leaving 5 bases between them.